This paragraph covers one T cell receptor beta chain sequence. Read data end 3 residues before the CDR3 end; the end is taken from the germline J gene. The table came from immunoSEQ multiplex PCR; TCRdb's copy has only in-frame clones and leaves some out. In total, the table holds fewer than 50,000 clones. The data were obtained in a study of T cells in women clearing cervical HPV infection. Study-wide background: For cases, blood was sampled a median about 160 days after lesion detection, interquartile range about 80 to 220 days.

Losses at the gene ends were 7 bases for V and 3 bases for J; bases not matched to a gene: 8. Germline V gene lookup returns CDR1 LNHDA and CDR2 SQIVND (reference sequence). CDR3 length equals 16 residues. The sample comprised blood buffy coat. The chain recombines TRBV19 with TRBJ2-2, with TRBD1 identical over 10 bases. The source is a woman aged 18 to 75 with a cervical HPV16 infection that either progressed to CIN3+ or cleared (not recorded which). Partial CDR3 DNA: TGTGCCAGTACCTCGACAGGGGGCGCGTACACCGGGGAG. It codes for CASTSTGGAYTGE. The entire CDR3 sequence reads CASTSTGGAYTGELFF.